This T cell receptor beta chain was sequenced during a study of T cell repertoires in cytomegalovirus infection. Each CDR3 protein gets one entry after TCRdb re-called the reads with MiXCR. The sample carries over 150,000 distinct CDR3 sequences, approximately 18% recorded once. The sequence was collected from a human donor in good health (CMV status not recorded). Some clones in this sample may be carry-over from other donors' samples. Sample: CD8+ T cells from PBMCs.

The CDR3 bases are TGTGCCAGCAGCGTGGAACTTAGTCGGGGCTACACCTTC. Its protein is CASSVELSRGYTF. This chain joins TRBV11-2 and TRBJ1-2; D gene uncertain. In germline, CDR1 is SGHAT, CDR2 FQNNGV. V was pared by 5 bases and J by 8 bases, with 15 bases between. The CDR3 runs to 13 residues.